The clone carrying this TCR beta chain was seen a few times. This record belongs to a study of blood T cell repertoires in COVID-19. Trimming cost V 4 bases and J 5 bases; bases outside gene matches: 7. The CDR3 has 15 residues. The V gene's germline CDR1 is SGDLS and CDR2 YYNGEE. TCRdb keeps only in-frame clones here, not all; method: immunoSEQ multiplex PCR. In the table there are 120,000 or so clones, 88% of which are singletons. The J gene is TRBJ2-1, the V gene TRBV9, with 9 bases lining up with TRBD2. The sequence derives from a woman older than 75 with acute or convalescent COVID-19. Input material: peripheral blood. CDR3 sequence: CASSKGTSLHNEQFF. CDR3 sequence (DNA): TGTGCCAGCAGCAAGGGGACTAGCTTACACAATGAGCAGTTCTTC.